This passage covers 32 T cell receptor beta chains from one sample sequenced in a study of T cells in Graves' hyperthyroidism and ophthalmopathy. Amplified TCR beta CDR3 regions came from RNA transcripts. First-round RT-PCR of the TCR CDR3 relied on the HTBI primer set. TCRdb re-analysed the multiplex PCR reads in MiXCR, keeping a single row per CDR3 protein. The data hold almost 600,000 distinct CDR3 sequences, with about half observed a single time. Sequenced material: peripheral blood or thyroid tissue (not recorded which). These receptors came from a woman between 18 and 29 years old with Graves' hyperthyroidism.

This clonotype appeared many times. This chain joins TRBV7-3 and TRBJ1-6, with 7 nucleotides matching TRBD1. Per germline, CDR1 SGHTA and CDR2 FQGTGA. The CDR3 totals 15 residues. With V trimmed by 1 base and J by 6 bases, 3 bases remained unmatched. CDR3 in amino acids: CASSLNAGGNSPLHF. CDR3 in DNA: TGTGCCAGCAGCTTAAACGCAGGGGGTAATTCACCCCTCCACTTT.

CDR3 loop: CSAGGQGASQPQYF. In nucleotides, the CDR3 is TGCAGTGCTGGGGGACAGGGGGCTTCTCAGCCCCAGTACTTC. This rearrangement joins TRBV20-1 to TRBJ2-5; 12 bases are a match to TRBD1. With V trimmed by 5 bases and J by 9 bases, 10 bases remained unmatched. Germline lookup yields CDR1 DFQATT and CDR2 SNEGSKA (reference sequence). This CDR3 comprises 14 residues.

J is TRBJ2-2 and V is TRBV20-1; 8 bases are a match to TRBD1. Germline CDR1 DFQATT, CDR2 SNEGSKA (reference sequence). CDR3 length: 15 residues. The CDR3 region has the DNA TGCAATGCAACCACGAGGACAGGGTCCACCGGGGAGCTGTTTTTT. Translating gives CNATTRTGSTGELFF.

This clonotype was counted ten times or more. This rearrangement joins TRBV5-1 to TRBJ1-1; 10 bases map to TRBD1. CDR3 size: 16 residues. The germline gives CDR1 SGHRS, CDR2 YFSETQ. The V and J ends lost 4 bases and 2 bases, in that order; junction bases with no gene match: 8. Here the CDR3 DNA reads TGCGCCAGCAGCCCCGGGACAGGGGCGTTTAACACTGAAGCTTTCTTT. The encoded protein is CASSPGTGAFNTEAFF.

This clonotype appeared many times. CDR3 in DNA: TGTGCCAGCAGCCAAGGAGGGGTGGCTGAAGCTTTCTTT. This sequence encodes CASSQGGVAEAFF. The genes are TRBV2 and TRBJ1-1, with D possibly being TRBD1 (5 bases). Germline V gene lookup returns CDR1 SNHLY and CDR2 FYNNEI. The CDR3 consists of 13 residues. V gave up 6 bases and J gave up 6 bases, with 14 bases separating them. Full variable domain (missing parts from reference TRBV2 and TRBJ1-1): EPEVTQTPSHQVTQMGQEVILRCVPISNHLYFYWYRQILGQKVEFLVSFYNNEISEKSEIFDDQFSVERPDGSNFTLKIRSTKLEDSAMYFCASSQGGVAEAFFGQGTRLTVV.

As for this clonotype: A much larger clone differs from this one at a single base, so this may be a read error. This chain uses TRBV9 with TRBJ1-1, with D possibly TRBD1 on 5 matching bases. The CDR3 length is 17 residues. Germline V gives CDR1 SGDLS, CDR2 YYNGEE. CDR3 loop: CASSQDSTGKGYTEALF. Written as DNA, the CDR3 is TGTGCCAGCAGCCAAGATAGCACAGGCAAGGGGTACACTGAAGCTCTCTTT.

The V call is TRBV20-1, the J call TRBJ1-2; possible D gene TRBD1, 5 bases. The CDR3 runs 16 residues. The V gene's germline CDR1 is DFQATT and CDR2 SNEGSKA (reference sequence). Trimming stripped 1 base from V and 0 bases from J, with 15 bases between. The CDR3 nucleotides read TGCAGTGCTAGAGCCTCGGGACGTATCACTAACTATGGCTACACCTTC. Translated, it gives CSARASGRITNYGYTF.

The J gene is TRBJ1-1, the V gene TRBV9, with 8 nucleotides matching TRBD1. The CDR3 has 16 amino acids. After removal of 4 bases from V and 0 bases from J, the junction contained 8 bases not matched to a gene. Germline V gives CDR1 SGDLS, CDR2 YYNGEE. DNA for the CDR3: TGTGCCAGCAGCCCCCGTCGGGACAGGCTGAACACTGAAGCTTTCTTT. Protein: CASSPRRDRLNTEAFF. Full variable domain (remainder filled in from reference TRBV9 and TRBJ1-1): DSGVTQTPKHLITATGQRVTLRCSPRSGDLSVYWYQQSLDQGLQFLIQYYNGEERAKGNILERFSAQQFPDLHSELNLSSLELGDSALYFCASSPRRDRLNTEAFFGQGTRLTVV.

The gene calls are TRBV24-1 and TRBJ2-3; 7 bases align to TRBD1. CDR3 size: 14 residues. V lost 3 bases to trimming and J lost 4 bases; unmatched junction nucleotides: 3. Per the germline V gene, CDR1 is KGHDR and CDR2 is SFDVKD. In DNA form, the CDR3 reads TGTGCCACCAGTGATCACACAGGGGCAGATACGCAGTATTTT. Its protein product is CATSDHTGADTQYF.

For this clonotype: At one of its ends the junction is not consistent with the germline gene, which may arise from a read error. V and J are TRBV7-2 and TRBJ1-5; D possibly corresponds to TRBD1 (6 bases). Germline CDR1 is SGHTA and CDR2 is FQGNSA. This CDR3 spans 16 amino acids. The CDR3 DNA is TGTGCCAGCAGCCCCCTTTGGGGGGCGGGTAATCGGCCCCAGCATTTT. Its protein product is CASSPLWGAGNRPQHF.

The chain is built from TRBV3-1 and TRBJ1-6, with D perhaps matching TRBD1 (6 bases). V lost 4 bases, J lost 7 bases, and 20 bases lay in between. This CDR3 region has 17 residues. Germline assignment: CDR1 LGHDT and CDR2 YNNKEL (reference sequence). The CDR3 DNA reads as TGTGCCAGCAGCCCTTCTCACAACAGGGCTTGGAATTCACCCCTCCACTTT. Translated: CASSPSHNRAWNSPLHF.

The V call is TRBV7-2, the J call TRBJ2-5, with 8 bases fitting TRBD1. The end of the DNA fits TRBJ2-1 better, so the J call may be wrong. Germline V gene lookup returns CDR1 SGHTA and CDR2 FQGNSA. The CDR3 has 15 amino acids. The chain's CDR3 is CASSEGARGHNEQFF. DNA for the CDR3: TGTGCCAGCAGTGAAGGGGCCAGGGGGCACAATGAGCAGTTCTTC.

This clonotype was observed at least ten times. This chain joins TRBV4-3 and TRBJ2-7, with D perhaps matching TRBD1 (6 bases). Trimming took 4 bases from V and 2 from J, leaving 15 bases between them. Looked up from germline, CDR1 is LGHNA and CDR2 is YSLEER. The CDR3 extends over 15 amino acids. CDR3 in amino acids: CASSPTGTPTYEQYF. As DNA, the CDR3 is TGCGCCAGCAGCCCCACAGGGACGCCAACCTACGAGCAGTACTTC.

The chain joins TRBV12-3 or TRBV12-4 to TRBJ1-2; the match to TRBD1 covers 8 bases. After removal of 1 base from V and 3 bases from J, the junction contained 7 bases not matched to a gene. The CDR3 is 16 residues long. CDR3 DNA: TGTGCCAGCAGTTTAGTTCAGGGGGCCGGGGACTATGGCTACACCTTC. This gives the protein CASSLVQGAGDYGYTF.

The chain couples TRBV7-8 to TRBJ1-1; the match to TRBD1 covers 10 bases. The J segment lost 5 bases and the V segment lost 5 bases, leaving 5 bases of the junction unmatched. This CDR3 contains 14 residues. Germline CDR1 SGHVS, CDR2 FQNEAQ. CDR3 sequence: CASSTRTGGTEAFF. The DNA for the CDR3 is TGTGCCAGCAGCACCAGGACAGGGGGAACTGAAGCTTTCTTT.

This clonotype was found a few times. The chain employs TRBV14 and TRBJ1-2; D is uncertain. Between the trimmed V and J ends, which lost 0 bases and 7 bases, there was a span of 12 bases. The V gene's germline CDR1 is SGHDN and CDR2 FVKESK. The CDR3 runs 14 residues. The CDR3 DNA sequence: TGTGCCAGCAGCCAAGAAAGGTATACGGGTGGCTACACCTTC. Protein: CASSQERYTGGYTF.

This clonotype occurred many times. This chain connects TRBV19 to TRBJ2-5; TRBD1 agrees at 7 bases. The germline V gene encodes CDR1 LNHDA and CDR2 SQIVND (reference sequence). V gave up 6 bases and J gave up 0 bases; unmatched junction bases: 7. This CDR3 is 15 amino acids long. The CDR3, as DNA: TGTGCCAGTAGACAGAGACAGGGCTACCAAGAGACCCAGTACTTC. It is translated as CASRQRQGYQETQYF.

This clonotype was seen many times. This chain uses TRBV5-6 with TRBJ2-7; D possibly corresponds to TRBD2 (5 bases). V was clipped by 0 bases and J by 5 bases, with 18 bases between them. The CDR3 contains 16 residues. Germline loops: CDR1 SGHDT, CDR2 YYEEEE. This CDR3 reads CASSLALRTYGDEQYF. The CDR3 region has the DNA TGTGCCAGCAGCTTGGCTCTTCGCACTTACGGGGACGAGCAGTACTTC.

This clonotype was detected many times. The V and J genes are TRBV29-1 and TRBJ2-7; tentative D call: TRBD1 (6 bases). Germline-derived CDR1 and CDR2 are SQVTM and ANQGSEA. Trimming pared 3 bases from V and 2 bases from J, leaving 8 bases between. This CDR3 comprises 12 residues. As DNA, the CDR3 is TGCAGCGTTGAGACAGGCCCCTACGAGCAGTACTTC. Translation gives CSVETGPYEQYF.

There are many counts of this clonotype. V gene TRBV6-6 combines with J gene TRBJ2-5, with D unclear. This CDR3 is built from 12 residues. CDR1 and CDR2 (germline): MNHNY, SVGAGI (reference sequence). V lost 4 bases to trimming and J lost 5 bases, with 8 bases between them. CDR3 DNA: TGTGCCAGCAGTTTCGGGTTGGAGACCCAGTACTTC. It is translated as CASSFGLETQYF.

This clonotype appeared many times. The chain carries TRBV5-6 and TRBJ2-7, with 10 bases fitting TRBD1. The CDR3 has 15 residues. Germline CDR1 SGHDT, CDR2 YYEEEE. With V trimmed by 3 bases and J by 2 bases, 5 bases remained unmatched. The CDR3 is CASSSGTGAAYEQYF. CDR3 in DNA: TGTGCCAGCAGCTCCGGGACAGGGGCGGCCTACGAGCAGTACTTC.

The genes are TRBV25-1 and TRBJ2-3, with 15 nucleotides matching TRBD2. The germline V gene encodes CDR1 MGHDK and CDR2 SYGVNS. This CDR3 has 15 residues. J was trimmed by 3 bases and V by 10 bases; bases with no gene match: 5. The CDR3 sequence is CATWTSGGDTDTQYF. The DNA of the CDR3 is TGTGCCACCTGGACTAGCGGGGGGGATACAGATACGCAGTATTTT.

This clonotype was recorded a few times. J is TRBJ2-6 and V is TRBV19, with 8 bases lining up with TRBD1. Germline lookup yields CDR1 LNHDA and CDR2 SQIVND (reference sequence). The V gene end was trimmed by 3 bases and the J gene end by 0 bases; junction bases not matched to a gene: 7. CDR3 length equals 18 residues. CDR3 protein: CASSISGTGISGANVLTF. The CDR3 DNA sequence: TGTGCCAGTAGTATTTCCGGGACAGGAATCTCTGGGGCCAACGTCCTGACTTTC.

Comment on this clonotype: A much larger clone differs from this one at a single base, so this may be a read error. CDR3: CASSHIPRVDEPQHF. The CDR3 coding sequence is TGTGCCAGCAGCCACATCCCCAGGGTTGATGAGCCCCAGCATTTT. The chain employs TRBV7-2 and TRBJ1-5, with D tentatively TRBD1 (5 bases). V dropped 5 bases and J dropped 8 bases, with 19 bases sitting between them. CDR1 is SGHTA, CDR2 FQGNSA, per germline. This CDR3 has 15 residues.

This clonotype was seen many times. The V and J genes are TRBV9 and TRBJ2-5; TRBD2 aligns across 13 bases. Germline loops: CDR1 SGDLS, CDR2 YYNGEE. The V segment lost 3 bases and the J segment 4 bases; nucleotides outside the gene matches: 15. The CDR3 runs 19 residues. CDR3 bases: TGTGCCAGCAGCGCCTCGAGACTAGCGGGAGGACCCATCCGAGAGACCCAGTACTTC. Protein product: CASSASRLAGGPIRETQYF.

V usage is TRBV4-3 and J usage is TRBJ1-1; unclear D gene. The CDR3 totals 15 residues. The germline V and J ends were trimmed by 1 base and 14 bases, with 23 bases remaining between them. CDR1 and CDR2 from the germline V gene are LGHNA and YSLEER. The CDR3 bases are TGCGCCAGCAGCCAAGGTGTCGGTACCTACAATGAGCAGTTCTTT. Protein sequence: CASSQGVGTYNEQFF.

Details on this clonotype: A much larger clone differs by one base, so this may be a read error. The J gene is TRBJ2-7, the V gene TRBV24-1; TRBD1 matches at 10 bases. Germline CDR1 and CDR2: KGHDR and SFDVKD. This CDR3 contains 15 residues. The CDR3 region is CATSDFGDRGYEQCF. CDR3 DNA: TGTGCCACCAGTGATTTTGGGGACAGGGGATACGAGCAGTGCTTC.

V gene TRBV20-1 combines with J gene TRBJ1-4, with D uncertain. This CDR3 spans 11 amino acids. V was clipped by 3 bases and J by 7 bases, with 6 bases between them. The germline V gene has CDR1 DFQATT and CDR2 SNEGSKA (reference sequence). The CDR3 loop reads CSASDGEKLFF. CDR3 DNA: TGCAGTGCTAGCGACGGTGAAAAACTGTTTTTT.

The gene calls are TRBV29-1 and TRBJ1-3; a weak D match, TRBD1 (6 bases). CDR3 length equals 12 residues. Germline CDR1 reads SQVTM; CDR2 reads ANQGSEA. The V end lost 7 bases, the J end lost 4 bases, and 11 bases lay between the germline ends. The CDR3 DNA is TGCAGCGGGGGGCTAGTGGGAAACACCATATATTTT. It specifies CSGGLVGNTIYF.

This clonotype was seen repeatedly, ten times or more. The chain has TRBV20-1 and TRBJ1-2; 7 bases match TRBD1. V gave up 1 base and J gave up 6 bases; unmatched junction bases: 8. The CDR3 contains 14 residues. Looked up from germline, CDR1 is DFQATT and CDR2 is SNEGSKA (reference sequence). The CDR3 spells CSARAQGGQHGYTF. CDR3 bases: TGCAGTGCTAGAGCCCAGGGGGGACAGCATGGCTACACCTTC.

This clonotype has just a few counts. The V gene is TRBV3-1, the J gene TRBJ1-6; D call uncertain. Germline CDR1 and CDR2: LGHDT and YNNKEL (reference sequence). V was shortened by 1 base and J by 1 base, with 5 bases between the two germline ends. The CDR3 runs 15 residues. The CDR3 is CASSQGGSYNSPLHF. CDR3 bases: TGTGCCAGCAGCCAAGGAGGGTCCTATAATTCACCCCTCCACTTT.

CDR3 nucleotide sequence: TGTGCCAGCAGTGAAGCGATCGGACGGTTTATCTACACCGGGGAGCTGTTTTTT. It is translated as CASSEAIGRFIYTGELFF. The gene calls are TRBV12-3 or TRBV12-4 and TRBJ2-2; D gene uncertain. Trimming cost V 5 bases and J 3 bases, with 22 bases left between them. The CDR3 totals 18 residues.